Described below is a single T cell receptor beta chain sequence and its context. This clonotype has a handful of counts. Its antigen remains undetermined. Base qualities are missing; no much larger clone stands one base away. The data are from a study of early T cells in non-severe SARS-CoV-2 infection (dated by TCRdb to the early 2020s). For context, the study as a whole: TCR sequencing used bulk RNA from unsorted whole blood, so alpha and beta chains could not be paired. Findings and caveats that apply to the study as a whole: VDJdb matching was skewed toward anti-spike CD8 responses, so virus-specific expansions were likely underestimated and private and CD4 specificities were missed.

The study was a case-control design nested within a healthcare worker cohort in London, UK, with weekly nasopharyngeal swab PCR tests and blood sampling. Healthcare workers were recruited between 23 and 31 March 2020, during the week of the UK lockdown, and were followed weekly for up to roughly 15 weeks. The protocol used for the library was 5' RACE. Sequenced on a NextSeq 500. Unique molecular identifiers were attached to individual cDNA molecules in the TCR library protocol so that sequencing error and PCR bias could be corrected. Sequencing covered both TCR alpha and beta chains, and within each sample the abundances of alpha and beta sequences were tightly co-correlated. In the paper's pipeline: V gene, J gene and CDR3 annotation of TCR sequences was performed with Decombinator V4. Expanded TCRs were defined as changing significantly between any two time points under a Poisson model with p below 0.0001. TCR abundances were normalised to the total number of TCRs sequenced in each sample and reported as counts per million. VDJdb, accessed 1 November 2021, was searched for CMV, EBV and SARS-CoV-2 annotated TCRs, with TCRs annotated for multiple antigens excluded. Through fastp at Q25 and MiXCR, TCRdb rebuilt clones from the public reads, retaining in-frame beta chains. Each entry is one CDR3 protein sequence, shown with its most common DNA and genes. The V and J calls and clone size are TCRdb's, not the authors'. For this sample there are 50,000 to 65,000 distinct CDR3 sequences; around 20% appear just once. Approximately 16% of the sample belongs to the ten largest clones.

The TCR originated in an adult who was a healthcare worker with PCR-confirmed SARS-CoV-2 infection or an uninfected control (not recorded which). Sequenced material: whole blood, taken at baseline.

The sequence in DNA is TGCAGTGCAGCCCCGGGGAGATATGAAAAACTGTTTTTT. This encodes CSAAPGRYEKLFF. The chain was built from TRBV20-1 and TRBJ1-4; the D gene lacks a confident call. The junction carries 14 bases between V and J, which are trimmed by 6 bases and 6 bases respectively. From its cysteine to its phenylalanine, the CDR3 spans 13 amino acids. Just the 39-base CDR3 DNA is kept, in frame starting at base 1. Reading the germline V gene (reference sequence) gives CDR1 DFQATT and CDR2 SNEGSKA.